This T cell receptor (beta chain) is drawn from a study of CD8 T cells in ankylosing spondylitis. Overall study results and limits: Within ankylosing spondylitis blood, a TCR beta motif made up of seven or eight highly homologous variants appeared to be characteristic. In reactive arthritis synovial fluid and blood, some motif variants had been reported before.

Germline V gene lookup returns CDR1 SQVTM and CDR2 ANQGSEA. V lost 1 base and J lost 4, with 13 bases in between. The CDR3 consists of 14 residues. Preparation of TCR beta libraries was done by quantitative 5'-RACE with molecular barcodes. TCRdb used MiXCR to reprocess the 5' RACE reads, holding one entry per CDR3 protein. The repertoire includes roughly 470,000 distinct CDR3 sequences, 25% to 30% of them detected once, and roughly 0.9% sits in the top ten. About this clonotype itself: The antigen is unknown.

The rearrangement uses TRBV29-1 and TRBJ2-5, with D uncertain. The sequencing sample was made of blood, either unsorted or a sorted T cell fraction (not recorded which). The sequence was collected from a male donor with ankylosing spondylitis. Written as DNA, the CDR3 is TGCAGCGTTGAAGTTTATAGCCGTTCAGAGACCCAGTACTTC. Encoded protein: CSVEVYSRSETQYF.